These 2 T cell receptor beta chains came from one sample sequenced in a study of tumor-infiltrating lymphocytes in primary liver carcinoma. Starting from approximately 0.45 ug of total RNA, TCR beta cDNA was produced with a primer in the constant region. Three rounds of nested multiplex PCR with slightly modified ARM-PCR produced TCR beta libraries. Each of the first two PCR rounds ran approximately 11 cycles with TRBV1-TRBV30 forward and C-beta reverse primers. A single record per CDR3 protein comes from TCRdb applying MiXCR to the multiplex PCR reads. The sample lists some 130,000 distinct CDR3 sequences; about two thirds were seen once. The study co-extracted DNA and RNA from 20-30 mg of unsorted bulk tissue. Sequencing was carried out using tumor-adjacent normal liver tissue. The receptor source for this set is an older woman with primary liver carcinoma and hepatitis B virus infection.

Notes on this clonotype: Mismatch with germline at one junction end may stem from a read error. The rearrangement links TRBV6-5 to TRBJ2-1, with TRBD1 as a possible D gene (6 bases). This CDR3 is 15 amino acids long. Germline values: CDR1 MNHEY, CDR2 SVGAGI. The CDR3 here is CARSPGQPTYNERFF. Here the CDR3 DNA reads TGTGCCAGGAGTCCCGGACAGCCGACCTACAATGAGCGGTTCTTC.

A word on this clonotype: This may arise from a read error, as a much more abundant clone is one base away. The chain combines TRBV11-1 with TRBJ2-1; no reliable D call. The CDR3 contains 12 residues. Trimming removed 8 bases from V and 11 bases from J, with 16 bases in between. Germline-derived CDR1 and CDR2 are SGHAT and FQDESV (reference sequence). CDR3 residues: CASCEVVGKQFF. CDR3 nucleotides: TGTGCCAGCTGCGAGGTAGTGGGTAAGCAGTTCTTC. The variable domain in full, with the rest retrieved from reference TRBV11-1 and TRBJ2-1, is EAEVAQSPRYKITEKSQAVAFWCDPISGHATLYWYRQILGQGPELLVQFQDESVVDDSQLPKDRFSAERLKGVDSTLKIQPAELGDSAMYLCASCEVVGKQFFGPGTRLTVL.